These T cell receptor beta chains were read from a single sample in a study of early T cells in non-severe SARS-CoV-2 infection. TCRdb re-derived calls from the 5' RACE reads in MiXCR, one entry per CDR3 protein. Here the sample spans approximately 83,000 distinct CDR3 sequences, about 14% being singletons. Sequences were obtained from whole blood. The receptors were gathered from an adult who was a healthcare worker with PCR-confirmed SARS-CoV-2 infection or an uninfected control (not recorded which). The CDR3 runs from the conserved cysteine through the conserved F or W. Clone size is stated in some rows and not others, as once, few, many or a class when expanded.

clone_size,v_call,cdr3_aa
.,TRBV11-2,CASSLTGSSYNSPLHF
many,TRBV5-1,CASSPSGALGETQYF
many,TRBV29-1,CSVEVSGVGTQYF
.,TRBV9,CASSVSESYEQYF
many,TRBV7-9,CASSLTGGKTQYF
.,TRBV18,CASSPFRDTAYGYTF
.,TRBV6-2/TRBV6-3,CASSYPQGQGMNTEAFF
few,TRBV27,CASSFSVPGQGMGYNSPLHF
.,TRBV7-6,CASSTLAGGPATDTQYF
few,TRBV3-1,CASSQGHSPLHF
.,TRBV6-1,CASSEQEQGYSPLHF
few,TRBV12-3/TRBV12-4,CASSFSDTRRTEAFF
.,TRBV7-3,CASSKGQGAHGELFF
few,TRBV10-3,CAISPRGANEKLFF
few,TRBV6-2/TRBV6-3,CASRNGQGAAGELFF
.,TRBV7-6,CASSFGRHNEQFF
few,TRBV6-5,CASNEGGRNTEAFF
many,TRBV5-1,CASSLPPQTAEETQYF
.,TRBV10-3,CATLGQGRFTEAFF
.,TRBV11-2,CASSFDLAGGHEQFF
few,TRBV23-1,CASGRGNRGTDTQYF
few,TRBV6-2/TRBV6-3,CASSQEYGYTF
.,TRBV12-3/TRBV12-4,CASSAPGRVSSEQYF
.,TRBV12-3/TRBV12-4,CASSQNRGFRNTIYF
few,TRBV7-7,CASSLFDRGAGPQYF
.,TRBV7-2,CASSSRRGSQPQHF
.,TRBV2,CASSEGGYEQYF
few,TRBV28,CASSEFGAGSGETQYF
few,TRBV12-5,CASGPGAEQLPRTEAFF
many,TRBV9,CASSLTGNWNEQFF
.,TRBV5-1,CASSGTVDRSSPLHF
.,TRBV28,CASRTTGVDEAFF
.,TRBV7-2,CASSFEVRVKEAFF
.,TRBV7-8,CASSFAQQREQYF
.,TRBV29-1,CSVGQLGGQGGTQYF
few,TRBV12-3/TRBV12-4,CASSPGERANYGYTF
.,TRBV7-9,CASSLRGTYEQYF
.,TRBV29-1,CSVERGPPGTQYF
.,TRBV6-2/TRBV6-3,CASSYGDYWQYF
many,TRBV29-1,CSVVGQGAGEQFF
.,TRBV18,CASSPETGTPYGYTF
few,TRBV29-1,CSAGGGTLYEQYF
.,TRBV12-3/TRBV12-4,CASSLRDEQYF
.,TRBV6-5,CAGSTTGLNTEAFF
.,TRBV11-2,CASSQLLNQPQHF
.,TRBV20-1,CSASAGIENIQYF
few,TRBV5-1,CASYLGEGTDTQYF
few,TRBV6-2/TRBV6-3,CASSYKGQGYTF
few,TRBV12-5,CASGPPGQRTENTIYF
few,TRBV11-1,CASSLALRETYNEQFF
.,TRBV29-1,CSVDRDRDYNEQFF